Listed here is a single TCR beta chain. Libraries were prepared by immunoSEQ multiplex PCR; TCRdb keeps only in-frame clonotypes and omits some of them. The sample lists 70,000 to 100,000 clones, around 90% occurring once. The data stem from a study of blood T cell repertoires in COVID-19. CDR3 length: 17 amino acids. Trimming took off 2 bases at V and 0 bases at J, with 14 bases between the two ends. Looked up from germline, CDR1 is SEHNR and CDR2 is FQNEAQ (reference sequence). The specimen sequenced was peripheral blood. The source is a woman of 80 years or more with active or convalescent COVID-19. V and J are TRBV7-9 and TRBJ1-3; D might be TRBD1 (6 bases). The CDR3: CASSLREIGGSGNTIYF. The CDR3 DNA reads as TGTGCCAGCAGCTTAAGGGAGATAGGGGGCTCTGGAAACACCATATATTTT.